This TCR beta chain came from a study of T cells expressing NK-cell markers. TCRdb re-called the 5' RACE reads; every CDR3 protein appears as one record, without DNA. The record lists about 150,000 distinct CDR3 sequences, of which the ten most abundant hold 20% to 25%. From germline, CDR1 is MGHDK and CDR2 SYGVNS. This CDR3 has 18 amino acids. The sequenced sample was blood T cells: a sorted CD56 or NKG2C T cell subset, CD4+ or CD8+ T cells, or bulk PBMC T cells (not recorded which). The receptor's source is a man aged 18 to 70 in good health. The chain recombines TRBV25-1 with TRBJ2-3; the D gene TCRdb calls, TRBD2, cannot be checked with no DNA. The CDR3 spells CASSEYGMAGGRSDTQYF. The full variable domain, with the rest looked up from reference TRBV25-1 and TRBJ2-3, is EADIYQTPRYLVIGTGKKITLECSQTMGHDKMYWYQQDPGMELHLIHYSYGVNSTEKGDLSSESTVSRIRTEHFPLTLESARPSHTSQYLCASSEYGMAGGRSDTQYFGPGTRLTVL.